This T cell receptor (beta chain) was recovered during a study of monozygotic twins with cystic fibrosis (dated by TCRdb to about 2021). For the wider study: Barcoded libraries were made from roughly 3 micrograms of fragmented DNA using approximately 15 PCR cycles. Data for three of the twin pairs had already been reported earlier in a different context. On the day of blood sampling, twins were ranked among approximately 990 cohort participants for weight-for-height and for FEVPerc (FEV1 disease centile). To gauge how much genetics shapes V and J gene usage, the researchers compared TCR beta repertoires both within and across 16 monozygotic twin pairs who have cystic fibrosis. The cohort comprised ten female and six male twin pairs aged roughly 2.0 to 40 years, median around 9 years, mostly children and adolescents.

The CDR3 spans 15 residues, from the cysteine through the phenylalanine. Only the CDR3 DNA stays, 45 bases, in frame from base 1. Based on the germline V gene, the CDR1 and CDR2 sequences are MDHEN and SYDVKM. V loses 2 bases, J loses 3 bases, and the germline ends lie 10 bases apart. Worth noting for this clone: The antigen this receptor binds is unknown. Base-call qualities are not available, and no considerably larger clone is one nucleotide away.

TCR beta CDR3 regions were amplified by multiplex PCR with the immunoSEQ immune profiling system according to the manufacturer's instructions. An Illumina NextSeq system was used for sequencing. In the original analysis: The immunoSEQ Analyzer platform handled processing of the sequence data, and clonality was calculated by taking the square root of Simpson's index of productive rearrangements. Similarity in V and J usage was measured by Jensen-Shannon distance, and OLGA was used to compute CDR3 generation probabilities. The researchers looked up shared CDR3 sequences in the immuneACCESS database (August 2020) and in VDJdb (December 2020). The table was pulled from immuneACCESS by TCRdb, which kept in-frame rearrangements only. Such tables lose some clones; where checked, under half of the loss comes from unresolved V genes, and the rest has no known cause. The D gene and trimming were derived from the DNA, and the V and J assignments and clone size from that table. The sample records about 22,000 clones, less than 98% of which are singletons. Jointly, the top ten make up about 0.15% of the sample.

The twin pairs came from the European Cystic Fibrosis Twin and Sibling Study Cohort, a cohort that recruited patients from some 150 CF clinics across 14 European countries. Zygosity and CFTR genotype were confirmed in-house, and zygosity was tested by multiplex PCR of nine short tandem repeat loci. Peripheral blood was taken from each twin, and clinical parameters were recorded on the day of blood sampling. Genomic DNA was isolated from peripheral blood cells with phenol/chloroform and kept in TE buffer at 4 degrees C. Overall study results and their limits: Simpson clonality was found to be generally low (median approximately 0.0086), suggesting a naive-dominated repertoire, although higher clonality was observed in the most severely affected patients. Only a small cohort was studied, and no association of shared CDR3 numbers with age, concordance or disease severity was found. Sharing of nucleotide-identical clonotypes was significantly greater within monozygotic CF twin pairs than between unrelated CF individuals (P = 0.000026, Mann-Whitney). The greatest similarity to the co-twin was observed for V gene usage in 13 of 16 pairs and for J usage in 8 of 16 pairs, which suggested genetic constraints.

The source material was blood. The origin of this receptor is a girl aged 10-17 years with cystic fibrosis. The chain is made from TRBV28 and TRBJ2-2, with the D gene too uncertain to name. The DNA reads as follows: TGTGCCAGCAGTTTACAATCACAATACACCGGGGAGCTGTTTTTT. The resulting protein is CASSLQSQYTGELFF. Beyond the CDR3, the reference TRBV28 and TRBJ2-2 genes provide the residues; the full variable domain reads: DVKVTQSSRYLVKRTGEKVFLECVQDMDHENMFWYRQDPGLGLRLIYFSYDVKMKEKGDIPEGYSVSREKKERFSLILESASTNQTSMYLCASSLQSQYTGELFFGEGSRLTVL.